These 13 T cell receptor beta chains share one sample of origin, sequenced in a study of T-cell reconstitution after alpha-beta-depleted transplantation in children. Unique molecular identifiers featured in how the TCRbeta library was prepared. TCRdb reprocessed the PCR reads with MiXCR, giving one entry per CDR3 protein. The table includes some 70,000 distinct CDR3 sequences, approximately 4.4% detected once. The specimen comprised PBMCs, mostly from graft donor cells, sampled 180 days after TCRalphabeta/CD19-depleted stem cell transplant. The receptors originated from a boy less than two years old who had a stem cell transplant for acute myeloid leukemia, so the T cells may come from the graft donor.

This clonotype was counted at least ten times. The chain combines TRBV21-1 with TRBJ2-7; TRBD1 is taken as the D call from the table, unchecked against the DNA. TRBV21-1 is given as a pseudogene. The CDR3 consists of 15 residues. The CDR3 loop reads CASSEDSLWSYEQYF. The CDR3 DNA is TGTGCCAGCAGCGAAGACAGCCTGTGGTCCTACGAGCAGTACTTC.

This clonotype was seen once. The chain is built from TRBV25-1 and TRBJ2-1; 10 nucleotides align to TRBD2. The J segment lost 0 bases and the V segment lost 1 base, leaving 6 bases of the junction unmatched. The CDR3 length is 18 residues. Looked up from germline, CDR1 is MGHDK and CDR2 is SYGVNS. CDR3 residues: CASSEWASGGISYNEQFF. DNA of the CDR3: TGTGCCAGCAGTGAATGGGCTAGCGGGGGTATCTCCTACAATGAGCAGTTCTTC.

This clonotype has more than one count but fewer than ten. This chain joins TRBV3-1 and TRBJ2-7; D is undetermined. The CDR3 loop spans 13 amino acids. Trimming cost V 2 bases and J 3 bases, with 8 bases left between them. Germline values: CDR1 LGHDT, CDR2 YNNKEL (reference sequence). CDR3 DNA sequence: TGTGCCAGCAGCCAATCCGGTGGCTACGAGCAGTACTTC. This codes for CASSQSGGYEQYF.

In this sample, this clonotype turned up many times. The V call is TRBV4-2, the J call TRBJ2-2, with D possibly being TRBD1 or TRBD2 (5 bases each). Trimming left V 0 bases short and J 10 bases short, with 18 bases between. Looked up from germline, CDR1 is LGHNA and CDR2 is YNFKEQ. The length of the CDR3 is 16 residues. The CDR3 nucleotides read TGTGCCAGCAGCCAAGATCCGGGGCCCCCCGTGGAGGAGCTGTTTTTT. The encoded protein is CASSQDPGPPVEELFF.

This clonotype was found many times. The junction departs from the called germline gene at one end, perhaps through a read error. For the CDR3, the DNA is TGTGCCAGCAGTTACTCAGGACAGGGGGCGATCTACTTC. Amino acid sequence: CASSYSGQGAIYF. The rearrangement links TRBV6-5 to TRBJ1-2; 11 bases line up with TRBD1. Per germline, CDR1 MNHEY and CDR2 SVGAGI. The CDR3 loop spans 13 amino acids.

At least ten counts were recorded for this clonotype. J is TRBJ2-1 and V is TRBV11-3, with 7 bases identical to TRBD1. CDR1 and CDR2 (germline): SGHNT, YENEEA. V trimming: 3 bases; J trimming: 8 bases; junction bases outside the gene matches: 1. The length of the CDR3 is 12 residues. The CDR3 is CASSLDRHEQFF. CDR3 DNA sequence: TGTGCCAGCAGCTTGGACAGGCATGAGCAGTTCTTC. Variable domain in full (rest from reference TRBV11-3 and TRBJ2-1): EAGVVQSPRYKIIEKKQPVAFWCNPISGHNTLYWYLQNLGQGPELLIRYENEEAVDDSQLPKDRFSAERLKGVDSTLKIQPAELGDSAVYLCASSLDRHEQFFGPGTRLTVL.

At least ten counts were recorded for this clonotype. The chain combines TRBV5-1 with TRBJ2-2; TRBD2 matches at 7 bases. J lost 4 bases, V lost 4 bases, and 7 bases had no gene match. Germline values: CDR1 SGHRS, CDR2 YFSETQ. CDR3 length: 15 residues. CDR3 nucleotides: TGCGCCAGCAGCCTAGAACTAGCGAGCACCGGGGAGCTGTTTTTT. Protein product: CASSLELASTGELFF.

The sample holds many counts of this clonotype. The gene calls are TRBV7-8 and TRBJ2-1; 7 bases map to TRBD2. CDR1 is SGHVS and CDR2 is FQNEAQ in the germline V gene. This CDR3 is built from 11 residues. The trim removed 5 bases at V and 10 bases at J, leaving 2 bases unmatched. CDR3 in amino acids: CASSPGGEQFF. Written as DNA, the CDR3 is TGTGCCAGCAGCCCCGGGGGGGAGCAGTTCTTC. Full variable domain (outside the CDR3, taken from reference TRBV7-8 and TRBJ2-1): GAGVSQSPRYKVAKRGQDVALRCDPISGHVSLFWYQQALGQGPEFLTYFQNEAQLDKSGLPSDRFFAERPEGSVSTLKIQRTQQEDSAVYLCASSPGGEQFFGPGTRLTVL.

This sequence joins TRBV25-1 and TRBJ2-7; 9 nucleotides match TRBD1. The CDR3 covers 16 residues. Germline V lookup: CDR1 MGHDK, CDR2 SYGVNS. V trimming: 1 base; J trimming: 2 bases; junction bases outside the gene matches: 6. CDR3 DNA: TGTGCCAGCAGTGAATGGGGAGGACAGGGGACCTACGAGCAGTACTTC. This codes for CASSEWGGQGTYEQYF.

This clonotype was detected many times. The chain carries TRBV12-3 or TRBV12-4 and TRBJ1-2, with D unresolved. V was clipped by 3 bases and J by 7 bases, with 9 bases between them. CDR3 length: 12 amino acids. CDR3 residues: CASSLTGAGYTF. The CDR3 DNA reads as TGTGCCAGCAGTTTGACGGGAGCTGGCTACACCTTC.

This clonotype was observed at least ten times. The CDR3 DNA is TGTGCCAGCTCCAGGGGAAGGTACGAGCAGTACTTC. Residues: CASSRGRYEQYF. The chain joins TRBV28 to TRBJ2-7, with a weak D call TRBD1 (6 bases). V was pared by 8 bases and J by 4 bases, with 12 bases between. The CDR3 has 12 amino acids. CDR1 is MDHEN, CDR2 SYDVKM, per germline.

This clonotype was found many times. The rearrangement links TRBV5-1 to TRBJ2-7, with 8 nucleotides matching TRBD1. CDR1 SGHRS and CDR2 YFSETQ come from the germline V gene. CDR3 length: 14 amino acids. V shed 5 bases, J shed 2 bases, and the junction held 6 bases outside the gene matches. The CDR3 spells CASRVGDRPYEQYF. For the CDR3, the DNA is TGCGCCAGCAGAGTTGGGGACAGGCCCTACGAGCAGTACTTC.

This clonotype was observed many times. The chain uses TRBV20-1 and TRBJ2-3, with D possibly matching TRBD1 (5 bases). Trimming took off 3 bases at V and 2 bases at J, with 9 bases between the two ends. The CDR3 sequence is 13 residues long. Per the germline V gene, CDR1 is DFQATT and CDR2 is SNEGSKA (reference sequence). CDR3 DNA: TGCAGTGCTAGGAACAGGCACACAGATACGCAGTATTTT. Its translation is CSARNRHTDTQYF.